These 9 T cell receptor beta chains were all obtained from the same sample, sequenced in a study of somatic mutations in cytotoxic T cells in rheumatoid arthritis. Sequencing was performed with immunoSEQ multiplex PCR; in TCRdb, only in-frame clones are kept and a portion is missing. In the table there are 15,000 to 20,000 clones, about 80% of which are singletons. Source material: CD8+ T cells sorted from blood. Receptor source: an adult with rheumatoid arthritis.

The J gene is TRBJ2-1, the V gene TRBV11-2; 9 bases agree with TRBD1. The CDR3 is 19 residues long. V trimming: 5 bases; J trimming: 10 bases; junction bases outside the gene matches: 24. The germline V gene encodes CDR1 SGHAT and CDR2 FQNNGV. DNA for the CDR3: TGTGCCAGCAGCACGACCATATCGAACCCGGGGGACAGGGTAGGCGAGCAGTTCTTC. Protein sequence: CASSTTISNPGDRVGEQFF.

The chain carries TRBV4-1 and TRBJ2-1, with D tentatively TRBD2 (6 bases). The CDR3 is 17 amino acids. CDR1 and CDR2 (germline): MGHRA, YSYEKL. The V gene lost 0 bases and the J gene lost 3 bases, with 15 bases spanning the gap. CDR3: CASSQDAGSGFYNEQFF. CDR3 DNA sequence: TGCGCCAGCAGCCAAGATGCTGGTAGCGGATTCTACAATGAGCAGTTCTTC.

The chain links TRBV4-1 to TRBJ2-1, with 7 bases identical to TRBD2. The CDR3 is 12 amino acids. Germline lookup yields CDR1 MGHRA and CDR2 YSYEKL. Trimming took 6 bases from V and 7 from J; bases not matched to a gene: 3. CDR3 sequence (DNA): TGCGCCAGCAGTTCCGGGGGGAATGAGCAGTTCTTC. Amino acid sequence: CASSSGGNEQFF.

The V and J genes are TRBV5-4 and TRBJ1-2; D ambiguous. The CDR3 runs 13 residues. V lost 3 bases, J lost 2 bases, and 8 bases lay in between. Germline V gene data show CDR1 as SGHNT and CDR2 as YYREEE (reference sequence). Written as DNA, the CDR3 is TGTGCCAGCAGCTCGGTAGAAAACTATGGCTACACCTTC. Amino acids: CASSSVENYGYTF.

V is TRBV7-9 and J is TRBJ2-1; 11 nucleotides match TRBD2. This CDR3 is built from 18 residues. Germline V gene data show CDR1 as SEHNR and CDR2 as FQNEAQ (reference sequence). V lost 1 base and J lost 6; bases outside the gene matches: 11. CDR3 region: CASSLGGVAGGPLNEQFF. The CDR3 bases are TGTGCCAGCAGCTTAGGGGGGGTAGCGGGAGGGCCTCTCAATGAGCAGTTCTTC. Complete variable domain (other parts from reference TRBV7-9 and TRBJ2-1): DTGVSQNPRHKITKRGQNVTFRCDPISEHNRLYWYRQTLGQGPEFLTYFQNEAQLEKSRLLSDRFSAERPKGSFSTLEIQRTEQGDSAMYLCASSLGGVAGGPLNEQFFGPGTRLTVL.

CDR3 in amino acids: CASSWRTVVGYTF. CDR3 nucleotides: TGTGCCAGCAGTTGGAGAACCGTGGTTGGCTACACCTTC. The J gene is TRBJ1-2, the V gene TRBV28; no clear D. This CDR3 region has 13 residues. Germline V CDR1 and CDR2: MDHEN, SYDVKM. Trimming removed 4 bases at V and 7 bases at J, with 13 bases between.

The chain employs TRBV19 and TRBJ1-4; a weak D match, TRBD1 (5 bases). The CDR3 loop spans 18 amino acids. CDR1 LNHDA and CDR2 SQIVND come from the germline V gene (reference sequence). Trimming took off 1 base at V and 6 bases at J, with 21 bases between the two ends. CDR3 nucleotide sequence: TGTGCCAGTAGTATAGGACCGCTGATGGGGGGGGTGCATGAAAAACTGTTTTTT. Translation: CASSIGPLMGGVHEKLFF.

This chain joins TRBV6-1 and TRBJ2-7, with 8 bases fitting TRBD2. Germline values: CDR1 MNHNS, CDR2 SASEGT. The CDR3 runs 13 residues. Trimming took 5 bases from V and 2 from J; bases not matched to a gene: 2. The CDR3 DNA sequence: TGTGCCAGCAGTATAGCGGGGACCTACGAGCAGTACTTC. Translating gives CASSIAGTYEQYF.

V and J are TRBV5-1 and TRBJ1-2, with TRBD1 as a possible D gene (5 bases). Trimming removed 0 bases at V and 6 bases at J, with 12 bases between. The CDR3 runs 14 residues. Germline V lookup: CDR1 SGHRS, CDR2 YFSETQ. In nucleotides, the CDR3 is TGCGCCAGCAGCTTGGCCGACCAGGGCCATGGCTACACCTTC. Its translation is CASSLADQGHGYTF. Combining the CDR3 with reference TRBV5-1 and TRBJ1-2 gives the whole variable domain KAGVTQTPRYLIKTRGQQVTLSCSPISGHRSVSWYQQTPGQGLQFLFEYFSETQRNKGNFPGRFSGRQFSNSRSEMNVSTLELGDSALYLCASSLADQGHGYTFGSGTRLTVV.